The clone carrying this T cell receptor beta chain was counted ten times or more. Its antigen is not identified. This record belongs to a study of human T cells and chemical hapten exposure. Study-level information: Researchers reported sensitizing an approximately 2 cm by approximately 2 cm upper inner arm skin site with 2% DPC. Overall study findings and caveats: Sensitization with DPC brought no change to TCRs above 1 in 1000 in frequency.

Indicated time point: pre-sensitization, week 0. The treatment denotes: therapeutic diphenylcyclopropenone sensitization with weekly scalp DPC. Every patch test was put on after a blood sample was taken. TCRdb re-called the RACE reads through MiXCR, storing one row per CDR3 protein. The table records tens of thousands of distinct CDR3 sequences, roughly 7.2% of them present only once. This sequence originates from a woman in her fifties or sixties with alopecia areata. Some clones in this sample may be carry-over from other donors' samples. Material: whole blood, obtained in connection with sensitization to the hapten diphenylcyclopropenone (DPC).

The CDR3 nucleotides read TGTGCCAGTAAGCCCCAGGGGGTAGACAATCAGCCCCAGCATTTT. This gives the protein CASKPQGVDNQPQHF. The chain links TRBV19 to TRBJ1-5, with 7 nucleotides matching TRBD1. The V segment lost 7 bases and the J segment 3 bases; nucleotides outside the gene matches: 9. This CDR3 region has 15 residues. In germline, CDR1 is LNHDA, CDR2 SQIVND (reference sequence). The entire variable domain, with the rest obtained from reference TRBV19 and TRBJ1-5, is as follows: DGGITQSPKYLFRKEGQNVTLSCEQNLNHDAMYWYRQDPGQGLRLIYYSQIVNDFQKGDIAEGYSVSREKKESFPLTVTSAQKNPTAFYLCASKPQGVDNQPQHFGDGTRLSIL.